These T cell receptor beta chains were read from a single sample in a study of CD8 T cells in Susac syndrome. TCRdb re-analysed the immunoSEQ multiplex PCR reads in MiXCR, keeping a single row per CDR3 protein. The sample holds around 190,000 distinct CDR3 sequences, under 95% seen once. The sequenced sample was CD4+ T cells from PBMCs. All receptors derive from a human donor in good health. Each CDR3 is given with its conserved first and last residue.

V gene,CDR3 protein
TRBV19,CASSIVPGPTGTLYTQYF
TRBV6-2/TRBV6-3,CATTSPLAGAGDTQYF
TRBV28,CASSLLRTGGYGYTF
TRBV5-1,CASSWDRDYGYTF
TRBV15,CATSRGGPSYNEQFF
TRBV6-6,CASRTMNTEAFF
TRBV29-1,CSVGTGLETQYF
TRBV6-5,CASSRLEPGQPTDTQYF
TRBV20-1,CSARVRAETQYF
TRBV18,CASGRNEQFF
TRBV6-5,CASSYGQGAVSPLHF
TRBV6-1,CASRTPGLAGGPGTGELFF
TRBV20-1,CSARDGGRADTEAFF
TRBV20-1,CSARPGGGGYTF
TRBV13,CASSPAGTNTEAFF
TRBV20-1,CSADHRQGLSTDTQYF
TRBV6-6,CASSSRLAGGGDTQYF
TRBV12-3/TRBV12-4,CASSSGKGRSNEKLFF
TRBV4-1,CASSPQGQGAYEQYF
TRBV5-1,CASSTGTATTGELFF
TRBV27,CASSHVPGVNQPQHF
TRBV28,CASSLGDGFPQHF
TRBV2,CASSARLPSSYEQYF
TRBV5-1,CASSSPDRGEETQYF
TRBV5-1,CASSLSGVYTDTQYF
TRBV14,CASSGLSWGGTNTGELFF
TRBV7-2,CASSLAVRGSGELFF
TRBV9,CASSPGTGYQPQHF
TRBV3-1,CASSQDLRSSSYEQYF
TRBV20-1,CSAGGTGNNSPLHF
TRBV2,CASSQDPVGGQPQHF
TRBV19,CASSIREGKEPQHF
TRBV7-3,CARPMGRDLNTGELFF
TRBV28,CASSSSRGTDTQYF
TRBV20-1,CSARDTPDGWKPQHF
TRBV5-1,CASSLERAGRATSSGANVLTF
TRBV12-3/TRBV12-4,CASRTDRGAYEQYF
TRBV10-2,CASKQGRYSNQPQYF
TRBV5-4,CASTSPGTNEKLFF
TRBV12-3/TRBV12-4,CASSFGGDRGKGTEAFF
TRBV9,CASSTRTGNTDTQYF
TRBV29-1,CSVEHSQQFF
TRBV30,CAGGQGNSNQPQHF
TRBV3-1,CASSLPELQGPCYTEAFF
TRBV9,CASSVDPYGGGAETQYF
TRBV5-4,CASSFAAAAYNEQFF
TRBV29-1,CSGSRTGTGGTEAFF
TRBV28,CASSGMWGSGANVLTF
TRBV7-2,CASRGQGQYNEQFF
TRBV18,CASSRWDSSTSEQYF
TRBV27,CASGVYRADEQYF
TRBV12-3/TRBV12-4,CASSPSTGYLSYEQYF
TRBV3-1,CASSLGGGGAGETQYF
TRBV2,CASSEENYGNTEAFF